This TCR beta chain is from a study of blood T cell repertoires in COVID-19. Clones were sequenced by immunoSEQ multiplex PCR, and TCRdb holds only the in-frame ones, with some missing. This table holds more than 250,000 clones, 92% found once. The CDR3 is 12 residues long. Germline V lookup: CDR1 SGDLS, CDR2 YYNGEE. Trimming took 0 bases from V and 6 from J, leaving 4 bases between them. V gene TRBV9 combines with J gene TRBJ2-1; D remains ambiguous. The sample taken for sequencing was PBMCs or T cells enriched from blood (not recorded which). This receptor was taken from a woman in her 30s who had recovered from COVID-19. CDR3 region: CASSVVRNEQFF. CDR3 bases: TGTGCCAGCAGCGTAGTCCGCAATGAGCAGTTCTTC.